Listed here are 8 T cell receptor beta chains from one sample, sequenced in a study of OX40 agonist ivuxolimab in advanced cancers. Here immunoSEQ multiplex PCR was the method, and the copy in TCRdb shows in-frame clones only, minus some. Of roughly 34,000 clones in the sample, over 65% were seen once. The sequencing used CD4+ or CD8+ T cells sorted from blood, collected in a trial of the OX40 agonist ivuxolimab. These receptor sequences come from an adult with an advanced solid tumor such as melanoma, head and neck, liver or kidney cancer.

This chain connects TRBV9 to TRBJ2-1; 12 nucleotides align to TRBD2. There are 17 residues in the CDR3. The V gene end was trimmed by 1 base and the J gene end by 8 bases; junction bases not matched to a gene: 10. CDR1 is SGDLS, CDR2 YYNGEE, per germline. Here the CDR3 reads CASSVPSGTSGPHEQFF. CDR3 DNA: TGTGCCAGCAGCGTACCATCCGGGACTAGCGGGCCCCATGAGCAGTTCTTC.

The V and J genes are TRBV28 and TRBJ1-5; possible D gene TRBD1, 5 bases. The V and J ends lost 2 bases and 6 bases respectively, with 11 bases between them. Germline V gene data show CDR1 as MDHEN and CDR2 as SYDVKM. The CDR3 totals 14 residues. CDR3 residues: CASSLDYGGQPQHF. CDR3 bases: TGTGCCAGCAGTTTAGACTATGGGGGTCAGCCCCAGCATTTT. The full variable domain, in which reference TRBV28 and TRBJ1-5 provide the parts outside the CDR3, is DVKVTQSSRYLVKRTGEKVFLECVQDMDHENMFWYRQDPGLGLRLIYFSYDVKMKEKGDIPEGYSVSREKKERFSLILESASTNQTSMYLCASSLDYGGQPQHFGDGTRLSIL.

J is TRBJ1-2 and V is TRBV7-9; D is possibly TRBD1 (5 bases). CDR1 is SEHNR and CDR2 is FQNEAQ in the germline V gene (reference sequence). The CDR3 length is 16 residues. The germline V and J ends were trimmed by 5 bases and 4 bases, with 20 bases remaining between them. CDR3 residues: CASSPYSFDSTYGYTF. In DNA form, the CDR3 reads TGTGCCAGCAGCCCCTATTCCTTTGACAGCACCTATGGCTACACCTTC.

The V and J genes are TRBV6-5 and TRBJ2-1; no clear D. Germline V gene sequence: CDR1 MNHEY, CDR2 SVGAGI. This CDR3 region has 10 residues. Trimming took 8 bases from V and 8 from J, leaving 7 bases between them. The DNA of the CDR3 is TGTGCCAGCGGTTCTCATGAGCAGTTCTTC. Its translation is CASGSHEQFF.

J is TRBJ2-5 and V is TRBV19; D is perhaps TRBD1 or TRBD2 (6 bases each). CDR3 length: 14 amino acids. V lost 6 bases and J 5 bases, leaving 16 bases between the germline ends. CDR1 is LNHDA, CDR2 SQIVND, per germline (reference sequence). CDR3 bases: TGTGCCAGTAGCAGACTGGGGGGCCAGGAGACCCAGTACTTC. The encoded protein is CASSRLGGQETQYF.

This clone was found once. The chain has TRBV19 and TRBJ2-1; 7 bases are a match to TRBD2. V lost 10 bases to trimming and J lost 0 bases; unmatched junction nucleotides: 9. Germline CDR1 reads LNHDA; CDR2 reads SQIVND (reference sequence). There are 15 residues in the CDR3. The CDR3 coding sequence is TGTGCCACCCGGGACTACCCGAGCTCCTACAATGAGCAGTTCTTC. As protein: CATRDYPSSYNEQFF. The whole variable domain, filled in from reference TRBV19 and TRBJ2-1, reads DGGITQSPKYLFRKEGQNVTLSCEQNLNHDAMYWYRQDPGQGLRLIYYSQIVNDFQKGDIAEGYSVSREKKESFPLTVTSAQKNPTAFYLCATRDYPSSYNEQFFGPGTRLTVL.

The genes are TRBV9 and TRBJ2-3, with D uncertain. The CDR3 is 12 residues long. The V gene's germline CDR1 is SGDLS and CDR2 YYNGEE. V was pared by 0 bases and J by 6 bases, with 5 bases between. The chain's CDR3 is CASSVVGDTQYF. CDR3 sequence (DNA): TGTGCCAGCAGCGTAGTCGGCGATACGCAGTATTTT.

CDR3 bases: TGTGCCAGCAGCCAAGATGGCGCGGCTGGAAACACCATATATTTT. Translation gives CASSQDGAAGNTIYF. This chain uses TRBV4-2 with TRBJ1-3, with unresolved D. Trimming stripped 0 bases from V and 2 bases from J, with 8 bases between. The CDR3 spans 15 residues. Germline V gives CDR1 LGHNA, CDR2 YNFKEQ.